The present entry profiles one T cell receptor (beta chain) with its context. The antigen it binds to is not known. The record has no base qualities; no much larger clone is one base away. The CDR3 regions of human TCRbeta chains were analyzed by immunosequencing. The paper's processing steps were these. TCRs in the repertoires were compared against a reference library of SARS-CoV-2-specific TCRs that had been generated with the MIRA antigen-specificity platform. Breadth was defined as the fraction of unique TCRs that were SARS-CoV-2-associated, and depth was defined as the fraction of total T cells that were SARS-CoV-2-associated. Using the MIRA data, each spike-specific TCR was assigned both to the spike region to which the TCR was reactive and to a CD4 or CD8 class. Log10-transformed breadth and depth values were compared by one-way ANOVA with Sidak's multiple comparisons tests. TCRdb retrieved this table from immuneACCESS and kept in-frame rearrangements only. Not all clones are present; in checked studies, unresolved V genes account for under half, and no reason is known for the remainder. From that table come the V and J calls and clone size; the DNA was used to work out D and trimming. The sample records approximately 200,000 clones, almost 90% of which are singletons. The top ten clonotypes cover 7.5% to 9.5% of the sample.

The source of the sample is a study of T cell responses to AZD1222 COVID-19 vaccine (dated by TCRdb to the early 2020s). In the study overall: AZD1222 recipients whose second dose came at about 4 weeks and those whose second dose came at about 12 weeks were combined into one group, since spike-specific TCR depth and breadth did not differ between the two schedules. Trial participants were enrolled by age into 18-55, 56-69 and 70-plus year subgroups, with approximately 150, 30 and 60 TCR-sequenced participants respectively. A total of 233 trial participants underwent TCR sequencing, of whom about 200 had received two doses of AZD1222 and roughly 26 had received two doses of the MenACWY control vaccine. Overall study results and their limits: Nearly half of unique spike-specific TCRs reportedly recognized epitopes outside regions mutated in the B.1.351 and B.1.1.7 variants. No day 14 peak-response samples were available, so repertoires were characterized only after the peak T cell response. Participants were mostly white British and included more females than males, and it was suggested by the authors that clonal diversity may have been underestimated. CD4 TCRs associated with the vaccine covered the entire spike protein, and the dominant responses were in regions 160-218 and 743-854. Conclusions about previously exposed vaccinees are limited because only six or seven AZD1222 recipients were SARS-CoV-2 seropositive at baseline. After two AZD1222 doses, both the breadth and the depth of spike-specific TCRs were significantly higher than at day 0 and than in MenACWY recipients. The 56-69-year group was small, and its depth increase did not reach significance, likely because of low power.

The CDR3 has 16 amino acids, counting the end cysteine and phenylalanine. Of all the DNA, just the CDR3 is kept, 48 bases in frame from base 1. For CDR1 and CDR2, the germline V gene lists SNHLY and FYNNEI. From V the trimming removes 4 bases and from J it removes 2 bases, while the gene matches leave 7 bases of the junction unaccounted for. The label giving this sample's time point can be read as: baseline before first vaccination. Vaccinee samples were obtained from the UK trials COV001 and COV002, which included a single-blind randomized controlled phase 2/3 trial of AZD1222 (ChAdOx1 nCoV-19) in healthy adults. Trial participant PBMC samples were collected at day 0 and day 28 after the second dose for TCRbeta chain sequencing.

The receptor was derived from an adult in good health. Sequenced here: peripheral blood, sampled on day 0 of AZD1222 vaccination. The receptor chain draws on TRBV2 and TRBJ2-3; TRBD1 lines up with 9 middle nucleotides. The nucleotides are TGTGCCAGCAGTGGACCGGGACAGGGCACCACAGATACGCAGTATTTT. This is translated as CASSGPGQGTTDTQYF.